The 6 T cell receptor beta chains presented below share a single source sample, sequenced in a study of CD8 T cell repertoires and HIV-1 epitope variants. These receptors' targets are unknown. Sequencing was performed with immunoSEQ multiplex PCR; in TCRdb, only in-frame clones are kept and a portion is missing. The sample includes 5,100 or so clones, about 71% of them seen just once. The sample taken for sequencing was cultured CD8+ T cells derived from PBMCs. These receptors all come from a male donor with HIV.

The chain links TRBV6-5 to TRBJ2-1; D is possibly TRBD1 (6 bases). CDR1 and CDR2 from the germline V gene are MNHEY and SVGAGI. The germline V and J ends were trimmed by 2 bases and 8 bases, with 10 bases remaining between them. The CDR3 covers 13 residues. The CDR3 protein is CASSYRKGDEQFF. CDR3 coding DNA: TGTGCCAGCAGTTACCGAAAGGGGGATGAGCAGTTCTTC.

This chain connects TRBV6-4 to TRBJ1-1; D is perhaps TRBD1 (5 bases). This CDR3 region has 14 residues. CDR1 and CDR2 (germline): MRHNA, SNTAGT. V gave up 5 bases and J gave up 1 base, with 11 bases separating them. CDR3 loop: CASSMTVTNTEAFF. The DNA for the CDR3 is TGTGCCAGCAGTATGACAGTTACGAACACTGAAGCTTTCTTT.

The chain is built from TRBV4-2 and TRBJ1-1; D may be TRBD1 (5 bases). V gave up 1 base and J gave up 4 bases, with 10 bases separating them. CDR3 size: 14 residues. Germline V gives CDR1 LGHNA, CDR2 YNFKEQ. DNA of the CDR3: TGTGCCAGCAGCCAAGGACCAGGGACCACTGAAGCTTTCTTT. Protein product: CASSQGPGTTEAFF.

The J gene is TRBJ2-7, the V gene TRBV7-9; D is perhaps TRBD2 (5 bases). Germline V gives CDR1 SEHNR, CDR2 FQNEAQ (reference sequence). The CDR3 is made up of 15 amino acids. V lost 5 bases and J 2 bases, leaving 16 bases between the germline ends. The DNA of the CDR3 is TGTGCCAGCAGCCCCCAGGACTCCCTGACCTACGAGCAGTACTTC. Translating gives CASSPQDSLTYEQYF. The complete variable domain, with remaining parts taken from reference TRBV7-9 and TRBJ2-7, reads DTGVSQNPRHKITKRGQNVTFRCDPISEHNRLYWYRQTLGQGPEFLTYFQNEAQLEKSRLLSDRFSAERPKGSFSTLEIQRTEQGDSAMYLCASSPQDSLTYEQYFGPGTRLTVT.

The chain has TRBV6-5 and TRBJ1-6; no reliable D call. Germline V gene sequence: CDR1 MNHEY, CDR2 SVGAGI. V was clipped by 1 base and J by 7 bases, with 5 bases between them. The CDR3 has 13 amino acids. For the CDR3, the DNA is TGTGCCAGCAGTTACTTCAGAAATTCACCCCTCCACTTT. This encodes CASSYFRNSPLHF.

CDR3 in amino acids: CASRQGANSPLHF. The CDR3 DNA sequence: TGTGCCAGCAGACAGGGGGCAAACTCACCCCTCCACTTT. This chain links TRBV6-5 with TRBJ1-6, with 9 bases fitting TRBD1. The CDR3 covers 13 residues. V lost 6 bases and J lost 10; bases outside the gene matches: 4. The germline V gene has CDR1 MNHEY and CDR2 SVGAGI.